This is a list of T cell receptor beta chains from one sample in a study of T cell responses to AZD1222 COVID-19 vaccine. Here immunoSEQ multiplex PCR was the method, and the copy in TCRdb shows in-frame clones only, minus some. The sample contains approximately 110,000 clones, over 80% of which appear only once. This specimen was peripheral blood, taken 28 days after the second AZD1222 dose. Receptors were obtained from an adult who received the AZD1222 COVID-19 vaccine. Each CDR3 is given with its conserved first and last residue. The order of the fields is clone size, J gene, V gene, D gene, CDR3 DNA, CDR3 protein. D genes are given only for firm matches. Expanded clones get a size class; other rows say once, few or many, or leave the size out.

>.|TRBJ2-1|TRBV28|TRBD1
TGTGCCAGCAGCTCTTTGAAGGGGGACAGGGGGGTCTTTGGGCAGTTCTTC
CASSSLKGDRGVFGQFF
>once|TRBJ1-4|TRBV2|.
TGTGCCAGCAGGACGATCGGGGTTGTGGGTGAAAAACTGTTTTTT
CASRTIGVVGEKLFF
>.|TRBJ2-2|TRBV20-1|.
TGCAGTGCCGCCACACCCGGGGAGCTGTTTTTT
CSAATPGELFF
>.|TRBJ1-6|TRBV14|TRBD1
TGTGCCAGCAGCCTTCCCGGGACAGGGGGCGTTTCACCCCTCCACTTT
CASSLPGTGGVSPLHF
>.|TRBJ2-2|TRBV4-2|.
TGTGCCAGCAGCCAACTCTCGAACACCGGGGAGCTGTTTTTT
CASSQLSNTGELFF
>.|TRBJ2-3|TRBV19|TRBD2
TGTGCCAGTAGTGCGGGACTAGCGGGGGCCTCCTATATAGACACAGATACGCAGTATTTT
CASSAGLAGASYIDTDTQYF
>.|TRBJ2-3|TRBV6-2/TRBV6-3|TRBD2
TGTGCCAGCAGTTACTCGCGGGAGGCGTTGGATACGCAGTATTTT
CASSYSREALDTQYF
>few|TRBJ1-5|TRBV28|TRBD1
TGTTCAATCAGGGGGGGGATGAGCAATCAGCCCCAGCATTTT
CSIRGGMSNQPQHF
>once|TRBJ2-5|TRBV19|TRBD2
TGTGCCAGTAGTATAACGGGAGGGATCGGAGAGACCCAGTACTTC
CASSITGGIGETQYF
>.|TRBJ2-7|TRBV11-2|TRBD1
TGTGCCAGCAGCTTCCGGGACAGGACCTACGAGCAGTACTTC
CASSFRDRTYEQYF
>once|TRBJ1-3|TRBV18|TRBD1
TGTGCCAGCTCATTCTCCGGGACAGGGCCTGGAAACACCATATATTTT
CASSFSGTGPGNTIYF
>.|TRBJ2-7|TRBV25-1|.
TGTGCCAGCAGTGAATATGACAGCTCCTACGAGCAGTACTTC
CASSEYDSSYEQYF
>.|TRBJ1-1|TRBV6-1|.
TGTGCCAGCAGTGAAGTTGGGACTGAAGCTTTCTTT
CASSEVGTEAFF
>.|TRBJ2-3|TRBV19|TRBD1
TGTGCCAGTAGTACCCGGGACAGGGGAATTCCCACAGATACGCAGTATTTT
CASSTRDRGIPTDTQYF
>.|TRBJ2-5|TRBV19|TRBD2
TGTGCCAGTAGTCCCCAATGGCGGGAGAAAGAGACCCAGTACTTC
CASSPQWREKETQYF
>few|TRBJ2-5|TRBV2|.
TGTGCCAGCATCGGACAGAACCAAGAGACCCAGTACTTC
CASIGQNQETQYF
>.|TRBJ1-2|TRBV5-1|.
TGCGCCAGCAGCTCCTTGGAGGGCATGGACTATGGCTACACCTTC
CASSSLEGMDYGYTF
>.|TRBJ1-5|TRBV18|.
TGTGCCAGCTCACCTGATGCGGGGGAGGGGCAGCCCCAGCATTTT
CASSPDAGEGQPQHF
>.|TRBJ1-1|TRBV2|TRBD1
TGTGCCAGCAGTGAAGCGGGGACAGGGAACACTGAAGCTTTCTTT
CASSEAGTGNTEAFF
>.|TRBJ2-7|TRBV15|.
TGTGCCACCAGCAGAGAAAGCTCTGGCAGGGGTTCTGCCGAGCAGTACTTC
CATSRESSGRGSAEQYF
>.|TRBJ2-1|TRBV4-1|TRBD2
TGCGCCAGCAGCCCCGGACTAGGATACAATGAGCAGTTCTTC
CASSPGLGYNEQFF
>.|TRBJ2-3|TRBV10-3|TRBD1
TGTGCCATCAGTGAAAGGGGGCCCGGTCCCACAGATACGCAGTATTTT
CAISERGPGPTDTQYF
>.|TRBJ2-7|TRBV7-9|.
TGTGCCAGCAGCTTAGACGGCTCCTACGAGCAGTACTTC
CASSLDGSYEQYF
>.|TRBJ1-1|TRBV3-1/TRBV3-2|.
TGTGCCAGCAGCGCTAGGGAAAAGAACACTGAAGCTTTCTTT
CASSAREKNTEAFF
>once|TRBJ1-1|TRBV18|.
TGTGCCAGCTCACCAAACAGAAACACTGAAGCTTTCTTT
CASSPNRNTEAFF
>.|TRBJ2-7|TRBV11-2|.
TGTGCCAGCAGCTTAGTGGGAAGTGGGGGTTTCCACGAGCAGTACTTC
CASSLVGSGGFHEQYF
>.|TRBJ2-1|TRBV2|TRBD1
TGTGCCTGCCGGGACAGAGGGGTAAATGAGCAGTTCTTC
CACRDRGVNEQFF
>.|TRBJ1-5|TRBV4-1|.
TGCGCCAGCAGCCAAGAATCGACCCTGAGGCAGCCCCAGCATTTT
CASSQESTLRQPQHF
>.|TRBJ2-5|TRBV2|.
TGTGCCAGCAGTGAAGGGTATCGAGAGACCCAGTACTTC
CASSEGYRETQYF
>.|TRBJ1-1|TRBV6-5|TRBD1
TGTGCCAGTGGACAGGCGGACACTGAAGCTTTCTTT
CASGQADTEAFF
>.|TRBJ1-5|TRBV29-1|.
TGCAGCGTGGAGGACGGGGGAAACCAGCCCCAGCATTTT
CSVEDGGNQPQHF
>.|TRBJ1-4|TRBV5-6|.
TGTGCCAGCAGCTTATCGGACGTTAATGAAAAACTGTTTTTT
CASSLSDVNEKLFF
>.|TRBJ1-2|TRBV28|TRBD1
TGTGCCAGCAGTTCAGGGGTCGGTTATCAGGGGGCGGGGTATGGCTACACCTTC
CASSSGVGYQGAGYGYTF
>.|TRBJ2-1|TRBV7-9|.
TGTGCCAGCAGCTTAGAGGCGGGGCGGCGGAATGAGCAGTTCTTC
CASSLEAGRRNEQFF
>.|TRBJ2-1|TRBV6-1|.
TGTGCCAGCAGTGAAGCTAGGCGGAATGGATTTTACAATGAGCAGTTCTTC
CASSEARRNGFYNEQFF
>.|TRBJ1-2|TRBV6-5|TRBD1
TGTGCCAGCAGGCTTGGGACAGGGAACTATGGCTACACCTTC
CASRLGTGNYGYTF
>few|TRBJ1-6|TRBV6-1|.
TGTGCCAGCAGCCAGGACAGATATAATTCACCCCTCCACTTT
CASSQDRYNSPLHF
>.|TRBJ1-3|TRBV5-6|.
TGTGCCAGCAGCTTGGACCGTGGAAACACCATATATTTT
CASSLDRGNTIYF
>.|TRBJ1-3|TRBV18|TRBD1
TGTGCCAGCTCACCCTTAGGGACAGCAGACACCATATATTTT
CASSPLGTADTIYF
>.|TRBJ1-2|TRBV3-1/TRBV3-2|.
TGTGCCAGCAGCCAAGTGGCCGGGTCCCAGGTCGGCTACACCTTC
CASSQVAGSQVGYTF
>.|TRBJ2-1|TRBV7-2|TRBD1
TGTGCCAGCAGCCCGGACAGGGGCAATGAGCAGTTCTTC
CASSPDRGNEQFF
>.|TRBJ1-6|TRBV6-5|.
TGTGCCAGCAGTTTTGAAGGGAGTTCCCCCCTCCACTTT
CASSFEGSSPLHF
>.|TRBJ1-2|TRBV28|.
TGTGCCAGCACTACTCCCGTCCGGGACAACTATGGCTACACCTTC
CASTTPVRDNYGYTF
>few|TRBJ2-3|TRBV15|TRBD1
TGTGCCACCAGCAGGGGACAGGTGGAGACAGATACGCAGTATTTT
CATSRGQVETDTQYF
>.|TRBJ2-1|TRBV3-1/TRBV3-2|TRBD2
TGTGCCAGCAGCTACAAGGGACTAGCGGGAGTTGAGCAGTTCTTC
CASSYKGLAGVEQFF
>.|TRBJ1-4|TRBV6-1|.
TGTGCCAGCAGTGAAGACGTCGGAGCTAATGAAAAACTGTTTTTT
CASSEDVGANEKLFF
>.|TRBJ2-5|TRBV5-4|TRBD2
TGTGCCAGCAGCTTGTCTAGCGGGGGGCAAGAGACCCAGTACTTC
CASSLSSGGQETQYF
>.|TRBJ1-5|TRBV24-1|.
TGTGCCACCAGTGGGGGCGGCCAGGGCCCTCAGCCCCAGCATTTT
CATSGGGQGPQPQHF
>.|TRBJ1-6|TRBV12-3/TRBV12-4|.
TGTGCCAGTAAAGGGTTCTCACCCCTCCACTTT
CASKGFSPLHF
>.|TRBJ2-1|TRBV7-2|.
TGTGCCAGCAGCTTAGCTCCCCGTGGGGGCAATGAGCAGTTCTTC
CASSLAPRGGNEQFF
>.|TRBJ2-2|TRBV27|TRBD2
TGTGCCAGCAGTGCCCTAGCGGGGGGGTTGGCCGGGGAGCTGTTTTTT
CASSALAGGLAGELFF
>once|TRBJ2-7|TRBV4-2|.
TGTGCCAGCAGCCAGGGAAGGGGAAAGGACGCCTACGAGCAGTACTTC
CASSQGRGKDAYEQYF
>.|TRBJ1-4|TRBV5-8|TRBD1
TGTGCCAGCACCTCGGACCGGACAGGATGGGAAAAACTGTTTTTT
CASTSDRTGWEKLFF
>few|TRBJ1-2|TRBV2|.
TGTGCCAGCAGGGAGGGAGATGGCTACACCTTC
CASREGDGYTF